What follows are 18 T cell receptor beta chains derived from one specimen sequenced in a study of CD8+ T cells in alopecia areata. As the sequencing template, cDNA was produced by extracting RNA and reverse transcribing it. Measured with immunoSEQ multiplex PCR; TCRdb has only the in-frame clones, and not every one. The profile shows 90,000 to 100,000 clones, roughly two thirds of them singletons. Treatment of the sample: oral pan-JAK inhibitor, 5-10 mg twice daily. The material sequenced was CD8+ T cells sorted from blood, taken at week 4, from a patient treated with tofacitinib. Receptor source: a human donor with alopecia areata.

The CDR3 region has the DNA TGTGCCAGCAGCTTAGAACGAGACTCGCCTCAAGAGACCCAGTACTTC. This sequence encodes CASSLERDSPQETQYF. The chain couples TRBV13 to TRBJ2-5; D gene ambiguous. The V end lost 1 base, the J end lost 2 bases, and 14 bases lay between the germline ends. CDR1 and CDR2 from the germline V gene are PRHDT and FYEKMQ (reference sequence). This CDR3 contains 16 residues. Full variable domain (remainder filled in from reference TRBV13 and TRBJ2-5): AAGVIQSPRHLIKEKRETATLKCYPIPRHDTVYWYQQGPGQDPQFLISFYEKMQSDKGSIPDRFSAQQFSDYHSELNMSSLELGDSALYFCASSLERDSPQETQYFGPGTRLLVL.

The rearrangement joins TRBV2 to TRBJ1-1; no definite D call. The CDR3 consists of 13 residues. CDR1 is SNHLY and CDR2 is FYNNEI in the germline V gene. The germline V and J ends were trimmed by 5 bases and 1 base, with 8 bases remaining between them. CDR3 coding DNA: TGTGCCAGCAGTTTCGACAAGAACACTGAAGCTTTCTTT. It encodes CASSFDKNTEAFF.

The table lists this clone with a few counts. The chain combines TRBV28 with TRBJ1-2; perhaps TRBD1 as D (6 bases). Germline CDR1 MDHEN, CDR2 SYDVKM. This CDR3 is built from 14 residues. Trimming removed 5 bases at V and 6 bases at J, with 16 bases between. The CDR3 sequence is CASSSFTGRNGYTF. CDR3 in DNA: TGTGCCAGCAGTAGTTTTACAGGGAGGAATGGCTACACCTTC.

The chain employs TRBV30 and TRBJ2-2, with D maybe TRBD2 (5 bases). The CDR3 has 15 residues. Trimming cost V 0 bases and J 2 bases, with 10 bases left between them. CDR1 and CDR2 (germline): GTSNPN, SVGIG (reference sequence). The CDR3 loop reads CAWSVSGINTGELFF. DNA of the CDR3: TGTGCCTGGAGTGTGTCCGGGATTAACACCGGGGAGCTGTTTTTT.

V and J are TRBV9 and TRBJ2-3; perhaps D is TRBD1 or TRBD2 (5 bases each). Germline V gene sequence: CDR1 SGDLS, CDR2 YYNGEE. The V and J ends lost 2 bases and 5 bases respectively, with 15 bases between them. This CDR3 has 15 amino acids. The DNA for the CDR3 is TGTGCCAGCAGCGTGAGGGGACCTCCGGGAGATACGCAGTATTTT. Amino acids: CASSVRGPPGDTQYF.

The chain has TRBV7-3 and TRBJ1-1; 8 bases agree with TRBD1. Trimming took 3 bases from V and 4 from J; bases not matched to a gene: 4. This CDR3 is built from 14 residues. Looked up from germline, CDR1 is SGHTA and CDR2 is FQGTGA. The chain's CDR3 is CASSFGQGGTEAFF. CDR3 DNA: TGTGCCAGCAGCTTCGGACAGGGCGGCACTGAAGCTTTCTTT.

The CDR3 coding sequence is TGCGCCAGCAGCCAAGATTTTGCCGGTGAGAACACTGAAGCTTTCTTT. It translates to CASSQDFAGENTEAFF. The chain recombines TRBV4-3 with TRBJ1-1; no definite D call. Trimming left V 0 bases short and J 1 base short, with 12 bases between. The V gene's germline CDR1 is LGHNA and CDR2 YSLEER. This CDR3 comprises 16 residues.

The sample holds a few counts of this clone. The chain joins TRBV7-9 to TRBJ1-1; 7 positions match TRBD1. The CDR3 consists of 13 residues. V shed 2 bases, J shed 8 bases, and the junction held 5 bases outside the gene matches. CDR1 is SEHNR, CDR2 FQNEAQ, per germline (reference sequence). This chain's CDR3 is CASSLLGTEEAFF. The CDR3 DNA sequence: TGTGCCAGCAGCTTATTGGGGACAGAAGAAGCTTTCTTT.

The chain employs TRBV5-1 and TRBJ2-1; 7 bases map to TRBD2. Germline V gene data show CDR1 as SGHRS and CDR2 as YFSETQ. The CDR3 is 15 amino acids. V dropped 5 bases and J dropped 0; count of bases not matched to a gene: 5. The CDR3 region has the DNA TGCGCCAGCAGGAAAACTAGCGCCTCCTACAATGAGCAGTTCTTC. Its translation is CASRKTSASYNEQFF. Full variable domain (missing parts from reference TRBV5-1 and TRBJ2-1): KAGVTQTPRYLIKTRGQQVTLSCSPISGHRSVSWYQQTPGQGLQFLFEYFSETQRNKGNFPGRFSGRQFSNSRSEMNVSTLELGDSALYLCASRKTSASYNEQFFGPGTRLTVL.

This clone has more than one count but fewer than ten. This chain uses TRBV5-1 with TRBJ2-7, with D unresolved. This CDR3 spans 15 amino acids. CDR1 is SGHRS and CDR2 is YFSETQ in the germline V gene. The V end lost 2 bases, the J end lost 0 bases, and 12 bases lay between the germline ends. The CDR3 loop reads CASSFRGGFSYEQYF. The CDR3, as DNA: TGCGCCAGCAGCTTTCGTGGCGGCTTCTCCTACGAGCAGTACTTC.

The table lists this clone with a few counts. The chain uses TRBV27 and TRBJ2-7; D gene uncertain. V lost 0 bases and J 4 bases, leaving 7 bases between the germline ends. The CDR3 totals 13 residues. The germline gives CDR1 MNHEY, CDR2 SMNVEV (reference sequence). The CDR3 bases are TGTGCCAGCAGTTTATCGACCGAGTACGAGCAGTACTTC. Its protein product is CASSLSTEYEQYF.

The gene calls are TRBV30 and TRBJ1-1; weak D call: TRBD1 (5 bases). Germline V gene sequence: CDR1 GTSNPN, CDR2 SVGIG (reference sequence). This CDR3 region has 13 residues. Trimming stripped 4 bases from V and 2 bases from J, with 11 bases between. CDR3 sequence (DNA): TGTGCCTGGAAGGACATAGTTAACACTGAAGCTTTCTTT. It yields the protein CAWKDIVNTEAFF.

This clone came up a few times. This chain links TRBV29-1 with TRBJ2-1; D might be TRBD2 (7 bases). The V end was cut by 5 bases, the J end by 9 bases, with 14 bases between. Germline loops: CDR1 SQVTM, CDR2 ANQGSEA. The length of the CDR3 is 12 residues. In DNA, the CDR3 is TGCAGCGTTAGGAGGGGGGGCGGTGAGCAGTTCTTC. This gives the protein CSVRRGGGEQFF.

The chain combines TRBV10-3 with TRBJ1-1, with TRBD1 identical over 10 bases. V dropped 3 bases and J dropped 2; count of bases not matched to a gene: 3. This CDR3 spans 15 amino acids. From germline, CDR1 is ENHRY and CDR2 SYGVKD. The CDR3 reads CAISDLTGGNTEAFF. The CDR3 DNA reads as TGTGCCATCAGTGATTTGACAGGGGGCAACACTGAAGCTTTCTTT.

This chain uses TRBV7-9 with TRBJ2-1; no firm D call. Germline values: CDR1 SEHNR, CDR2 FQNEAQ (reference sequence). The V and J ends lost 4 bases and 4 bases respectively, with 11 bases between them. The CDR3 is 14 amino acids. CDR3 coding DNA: TGTGCCAGCAGCTCCACGCTACTTTACAATGAGCAGTTCTTC. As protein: CASSSTLLYNEQFF.

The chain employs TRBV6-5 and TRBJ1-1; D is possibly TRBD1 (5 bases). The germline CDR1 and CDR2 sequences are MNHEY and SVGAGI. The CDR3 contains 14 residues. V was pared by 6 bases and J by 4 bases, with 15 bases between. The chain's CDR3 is CASSPGVGSTEAFF. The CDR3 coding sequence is TGTGCCAGCAGCCCGGGGGTCGGCAGCACTGAAGCTTTCTTT.

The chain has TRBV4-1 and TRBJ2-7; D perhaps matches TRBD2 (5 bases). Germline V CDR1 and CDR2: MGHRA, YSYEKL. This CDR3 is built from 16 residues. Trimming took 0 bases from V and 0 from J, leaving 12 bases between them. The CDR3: CASSQDAGSSSYEQYF. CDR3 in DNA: TGCGCCAGCAGCCAAGATGCGGGCTCAAGCTCCTACGAGCAGTACTTC.

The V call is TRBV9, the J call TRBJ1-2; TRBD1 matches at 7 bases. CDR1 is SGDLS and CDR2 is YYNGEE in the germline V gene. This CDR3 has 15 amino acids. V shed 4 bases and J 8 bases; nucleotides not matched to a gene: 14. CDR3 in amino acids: CASSLLIQGMEGYTF. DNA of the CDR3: TGTGCCAGCAGCCTACTAATACAGGGGATGGAGGGCTACACCTTC.